The 3 T cell receptor beta chains below all came from one sample that was sequenced in a study of cytomegalovirus exposure and HLA in healthy donors. Use of 60 Vbeta and 13 Jbeta primers characterized the PCR. Data came from immunoSEQ multiplex PCR; TCRdb stores just in-frame clones and leaves some out. The repertoire holds about 170,000 clones, with 65% to 85% as singletons. Sequencing was done on a sample of PBMCs. These receptors originate from a woman between 45 and 60 years old in good health and CMV-seropositive.

The chain combines TRBV4-2 with TRBJ1-2; the match to TRBD1 covers 8 bases. V shed 3 bases, J shed 2 bases, and the junction held 5 bases outside the gene matches. Germline V gene lookup returns CDR1 LGHNA and CDR2 YNFKEQ. The CDR3 is 15 amino acids. CDR3: CASSHSDRGNYGYTF. CDR3 nucleotide sequence: TGTGCCAGCAGCCATTCCGACAGGGGAAACTATGGCTACACCTTC.

The V call is TRBV7-9, the J call TRBJ2-1; D gene unclear. Trimming cost V 2 bases and J 0 bases, with 8 bases left between them. Germline CDR1 is SEHNR and CDR2 is FQNEAQ (reference sequence). The CDR3 sequence is 15 residues long. The CDR3 nucleotides are TGTGCCAGCAGCTTAATATCCTACTCCTACAATGAGCAGTTCTTC. Amino acid sequence: CASSLISYSYNEQFF. Complete variable domain (other parts from reference TRBV7-9 and TRBJ2-1): DTGVSQNPRHKITKRGQNVTFRCDPISEHNRLYWYRQTLGQGPEFLTYFQNEAQLEKSRLLSDRFSAERPKGSFSTLEIQRTEQGDSAMYLCASSLISYSYNEQFFGPGTRLTVL.

The rearrangement joins TRBV5-1 to TRBJ2-7; TRBD2 aligns across 8 bases. V lost 3 bases and J lost 5; bases outside the gene matches: 7. The CDR3 loop spans 14 amino acids. The germline V gene encodes CDR1 SGHRS and CDR2 YFSETQ. CDR3 residues: CASSSGLASDEQYF. Written as DNA, the CDR3 is TGCGCCAGCAGCTCCGGACTAGCATCCGACGAGCAGTACTTC.